Shown below are 28 T cell receptor beta chains from a single sample sequenced in a study of human T cells and chemical hapten exposure. Sample time point: patch test 1, 2 weeks after DPC sensitization. Sample treatment: therapeutic diphenylcyclopropenone sensitization with weekly scalp DPC. TCRdb fed the RACE reads into MiXCR, producing one record per CDR3 protein. Of roughly 98,000 distinct CDR3 sequences in the sample, roughly 12% were seen once. The specimen was whole blood, collected in connection with sensitization to the hapten diphenylcyclopropenone (DPC). All receptors come from a woman aged 40 to 49 with alopecia areata. Some clones in this sample may be carry-over from other donors' samples.

Only a few counts were recorded for this clonotype. This chain connects TRBV20-1 to TRBJ2-7; tentatively, D is TRBD1 (6 bases). V was pared by 3 bases and J by 13 bases, with 10 bases between. Germline loops: CDR1 DFQATT, CDR2 SNEGSKA (reference sequence). The CDR3 spans 9 residues. Written as DNA, the CDR3 is TGCAGTGCTAGGCCAGGGGACTACTTC. This translates into CSARPGDYF.

This clonotype was counted at least ten times. This chain uses TRBV7-6 with TRBJ1-1; TRBD1 aligns across 7 bases. The CDR3 is 17 amino acids. The J segment lost 3 bases and the V segment lost 2 bases, leaving 12 bases of the junction unmatched. Looked up from germline, CDR1 is SGHVS and CDR2 is FNYEAQ. The CDR3 spells CASSLQPRQGRDTEAFF. The DNA for the CDR3 is TGTGCCAGCAGCTTACAACCCCGACAGGGAAGGGACACTGAAGCTTTCTTT.

The rearrangement links TRBV5-1 to TRBJ2-2; 8 bases agree with TRBD1. The germline V gene has CDR1 SGHRS and CDR2 YFSETQ. Trimming removed 4 bases from V and 8 bases from J; junction bases left unmatched: 7. This CDR3 comprises 14 residues. The CDR3 reads CASSPRQGWGELFF. CDR3 sequence (DNA): TGCGCCAGCAGCCCCAGACAGGGGTGGGGGGAGCTGTTTTTT.

This chain joins TRBV7-9 and TRBJ2-5; no firm D call. The ends were cut back, 5 bases at V and 5 bases at J, with 12 bases in the middle. There are 13 residues in the CDR3. Germline loops: CDR1 SEHNR, CDR2 FQNEAQ (reference sequence). CDR3 residues: CASSPSLGETQYF. For the CDR3, the DNA is TGTGCCAGCAGCCCTAGTCTGGGGGAGACCCAGTACTTC. Supplemented by reference TRBV7-9 and TRBJ2-5, the full variable domain reads DTGVSQNPRHKITKRGQNVTFRCDPISEHNRLYWYRQTLGQGPEFLTYFQNEAQLEKSRLLSDRFSAERPKGSFSTLEIQRTEQGDSAMYLCASSPSLGETQYFGPGTRLLVL.

This clonotype appeared a few times. V is TRBV12-3 or TRBV12-4 and J is TRBJ2-7; 12 nucleotides agree with TRBD2. V shed 6 bases, J shed 6 bases, and the junction held 6 bases outside the gene matches. The CDR3 runs to 14 residues. This CDR3 reads CASRRTSGNSEQYF. The CDR3 DNA is TGTGCCAGCAGACGGACTAGCGGGAACTCCGAGCAGTACTTC.

The gene calls are TRBV19 and TRBJ2-1; 12 bases line up with TRBD2. The CDR3 totals 14 residues. J gave up 5 bases and V 9 bases, and 5 bases lay outside the gene matches. From germline, CDR1 is LNHDA and CDR2 SQIVND (reference sequence). The CDR3, as DNA: TGTGCCAGCCGGACTAGCGGGATGCACAATGAGCAGTTCTTC. It is translated as CASRTSGMHNEQFF.

This clonotype showed up just a few times. The chain is built from TRBV9 and TRBJ2-1; tentatively, D is TRBD1 (5 bases). Trimming left V 7 bases short and J 0 bases short, with 8 bases between. The length of the CDR3 is 13 residues. Germline V gene data show CDR1 as SGDLS and CDR2 as YYNGEE. This CDR3 reads CASAGPSYNEQFF. The DNA for the CDR3 is TGTGCCAGCGCAGGGCCCTCCTACAATGAGCAGTTCTTC.

J is TRBJ2-2 and V is TRBV12-3 or TRBV12-4; TRBD2 matches 8 bases. V trimming: 1 base; J trimming: 8 bases; junction bases outside the gene matches: 15. CDR3 length: 18 amino acids. The CDR3 nucleotides are TGTGCCAGCAGTTTAGTGCCGTCGTTGAGCGGGAGAAGGGGGGAGCTGTTTTTT. It yields the protein CASSLVPSLSGRRGELFF.

Many counts were recorded for this clonotype. The chain has TRBV28 and TRBJ2-7; TRBD2 agrees at 11 bases. The CDR3 extends over 18 amino acids. The germline CDR1 and CDR2 sequences are MDHEN and SYDVKM. The ends lost 4 bases at V and 0 bases at J; junction bases unmatched: 11. This CDR3 is CASSSQLAGGGSSYEQYF. CDR3 DNA sequence: TGTGCCAGCAGTTCCCAGCTAGCGGGAGGTGGAAGCTCCTACGAGCAGTACTTC. Full variable domain (remainder filled in from reference TRBV28 and TRBJ2-7): DVKVTQSSRYLVKRTGEKVFLECVQDMDHENMFWYRQDPGLGLRLIYFSYDVKMKEKGDIPEGYSVSREKKERFSLILESASTNQTSMYLCASSSQLAGGGSSYEQYFGPGTRLTVT.

The chain has TRBV18 and TRBJ1-1; D not resolved. The CDR3 runs to 14 residues. With 4 bases removed from V and 1 base from J, the gap between germline ends came to 10 bases. Germline CDR1 is KGHSH and CDR2 is LQKENI. The CDR3 DNA follows: TGTGCCAGCTCACTTTTGGACGGGAACACTGAAGCTTTCTTT. Translated: CASSLLDGNTEAFF.

This clonotype was recorded at least ten times. This chain links TRBV6-2 or TRBV6-3 with TRBJ2-7, with 11 nucleotides matching TRBD2. V lost 0 bases, J lost 0 bases, and 1 base stayed unmatched. Germline V CDR1 and CDR2: MNHEY, SVGEGT. The CDR3 runs to 16 residues. The CDR3 is CASSYSTSGNSYEQYF. DNA for the CDR3: TGTGCCAGCAGTTACTCGACTAGCGGGAACTCCTACGAGCAGTACTTC.

This clonotype was seen at least ten times. The V gene is TRBV5-4, the J gene TRBJ1-3, with 11 bases lining up with TRBD1. CDR3 length: 18 residues. Germline CDR1 is SGHNT and CDR2 is YYREEE (reference sequence). V shed 4 bases, J shed 0 bases, and the junction held 9 bases outside the gene matches. The CDR3 DNA is TGTGCCAGCAGCCCGATGCGGACAGGGGGCGCCTCTGGAAACACCATATATTTT. Its translation is CASSPMRTGGASGNTIYF.

The chain links TRBV4-2 to TRBJ2-7; TRBD2 might be the D (5 bases). The CDR3 runs 15 residues. The V gene lost 0 bases and the J gene lost 3 bases, with 12 bases spanning the gap. CDR1 is LGHNA and CDR2 is YNFKEQ in the germline V gene. CDR3 coding DNA: TGTGCCAGCAGCCAAGATGCAGGACTGGTCTACGAGCAGTACTTC. The encoded protein is CASSQDAGLVYEQYF.

The chain uses TRBV20-1 and TRBJ2-7; D not certain. There are 10 residues in the CDR3. V lost 6 bases and J lost 3, with 6 bases in between. From germline, CDR1 is DFQATT and CDR2 SNEGSKA (reference sequence). The CDR3 sequence: CSAPIYEQYF. The CDR3 nucleotides are TGCAGTGCGCCCATCTACGAGCAGTACTTC.

This CDR3 is CASSNLNEKLFF. The CDR3 region has the DNA TGTGCCAGCAGCAACCTTAATGAAAAACTGTTTTTT. The chain has TRBV25-1 and TRBJ1-4; no clear D. The CDR3 runs 12 residues. V lost 6 bases, J lost 4 bases, and 6 bases lay in between. Germline V gene data show CDR1 as MGHDK and CDR2 as SYGVNS.

This sequence joins TRBV29-1 and TRBJ2-7; D is unclear. Trimming shortened V by 6 bases and J by 0 bases, and 15 bases separated the two germline ends. Looked up from germline, CDR1 is SQVTM and CDR2 is ANQGSEA. The CDR3 has 14 amino acids. This CDR3 reads CSVMTVSSSYEQYF. The CDR3 DNA reads as TGCAGCGTGATGACCGTTTCCAGCTCCTACGAGCAGTACTTC.

This chain links TRBV4-2 with TRBJ2-2; TRBD1 agrees at 12 bases. The CDR3 sequence is 16 residues long. V was clipped by 1 base and J by 3 bases; unmatched bases: 0. Germline values: CDR1 LGHNA, CDR2 YNFKEQ. This CDR3 reads CASSQGDRGHTGELFF. CDR3 bases: TGTGCCAGCAGCCAAGGGGACAGGGGGCACACCGGGGAGCTGTTTTTT.

This clonotype has at least ten counts. This chain connects TRBV5-1 to TRBJ2-3; no reliable D call. The germline CDR1 and CDR2 sequences are SGHRS and YFSETQ. Trimming removed 0 bases from V and 3 bases from J, with 8 bases in between. The CDR3 is 14 residues long. The CDR3 sequence is CASSLEQPTDTQYF. The CDR3 nucleotides are TGCGCCAGCAGCTTGGAGCAGCCAACAGATACGCAGTATTTT.

This clonotype was seen repeatedly, ten times or more. J is TRBJ2-3 and V is TRBV28; TRBD2 matches 9 bases. The length of the CDR3 is 16 residues. Unmatched junction bases numbered 13, after V lost 8 bases and J lost 4 bases. Germline CDR1 MDHEN, CDR2 SYDVKM. CDR3 DNA: TGTGCCAGCGAGGGGCGGGAGGGCCGAGGCGCAGATACGCAGTATTTT. Amino acid sequence: CASEGREGRGADTQYF. The full variable domain, its missing parts supplied by reference TRBV28 and TRBJ2-3, is DVKVTQSSRYLVKRTGEKVFLECVQDMDHENMFWYRQDPGLGLRLIYFSYDVKMKEKGDIPEGYSVSREKKERFSLILESASTNQTSMYLCASEGREGRGADTQYFGPGTRLTVL.

This clonotype came up a few times. This sequence joins TRBV11-2 and TRBJ2-1; the match to TRBD2 covers 8 bases. Germline lookup yields CDR1 SGHAT and CDR2 FQNNGV. V gave up 2 bases and J gave up 5 bases; unmatched junction bases: 8. The CDR3 covers 16 residues. The CDR3 protein is CASSLTAGVLHNEQFF. DNA of the CDR3: TGTGCCAGCAGCTTAACAGCGGGAGTTCTCCACAATGAGCAGTTCTTC. The entire variable domain, with the rest obtained from reference TRBV11-2 and TRBJ2-1, is as follows: EAGVAQSPRYKIIEKRQSVAFWCNPISGHATLYWYQQILGQGPKLLIQFQNNGVVDDSQLPKDRFSAERLKGVDSTLKIQPAKLEDSAVYLCASSLTAGVLHNEQFFGPGTRLTVL.

The chain links TRBV29-1 to TRBJ1-1; weak D call: TRBD1 (5 bases). Trimming took off 1 base at V and 6 bases at J, with 12 bases between the two ends. This CDR3 contains 13 residues. CDR1 SQVTM and CDR2 ANQGSEA come from the germline V gene. The CDR3 sequence is CSVEGNGGPEAFF. The CDR3 nucleotides read TGCAGCGTTGAAGGCAACGGGGGACCTGAAGCTTTCTTT.

The V gene is TRBV28, the J gene TRBJ2-4, with TRBD2 matching 10 bases. Germline-derived CDR1 and CDR2 are MDHEN and SYDVKM. After removal of 5 bases from V and 2 bases from J, the junction contained 6 bases not matched to a gene. This CDR3 spans 16 amino acids. Here the CDR3 DNA reads TGTGCCAGCAGTCCCAGCGGGAGGGCAACCAAAAACATTCAGTACTTC. Encoded protein: CASSPSGRATKNIQYF.

This clonotype was counted a few times. This chain links TRBV7-9 with TRBJ2-7; a weak D match, TRBD2 (6 bases). V dropped 5 bases and J dropped 4 bases, with 18 bases sitting between them. This CDR3 is 15 amino acids long. Germline CDR1 is SEHNR and CDR2 is FQNEAQ (reference sequence). The CDR3 region is CASSPRLVSFYEQYF. The CDR3 DNA reads as TGTGCCAGCAGCCCAAGACTAGTTAGTTTTTACGAGCAGTACTTC.

V is TRBV27 and J is TRBJ1-4; 8 positions agree with TRBD1. From germline, CDR1 is MNHEY and CDR2 SMNVEV (reference sequence). V shed 4 bases, J shed 7 bases, and the junction held 20 bases outside the gene matches. This CDR3 has 19 amino acids. In DNA, the CDR3 is TGTGCCAGCAGTTCTTTCTCGACAGGGGCCTTACAGTTCGGTGAAAAACTGTTTTTT. The encoded protein is CASSSFSTGALQFGEKLFF.

This clonotype was seen ten or more times. This sequence joins TRBV3-1 and TRBJ1-3, with 8 bases fitting TRBD1. CDR1 LGHDT and CDR2 YNNKEL come from the germline V gene (reference sequence). Germline trimming cut 5 bases from V and 0 bases from J; bases unmatched to any gene: 6. The CDR3 runs to 16 residues. CDR3 coding DNA: TGTGCCAGCAGCGTCGGGACAGGACTCTCTGGAAACACCATATATTTT. It yields the protein CASSVGTGLSGNTIYF. The variable domain in full, completed from reference TRBV3-1 and TRBJ1-3, reads DTAVSQTPKYLVTQMGNDKSIKCEQNLGHDTMYWYKQDSKKFLKIMFSYNNKELIINETVPNRFSPKSPDKAHLNLHINSLELGDSAVYFCASSVGTGLSGNTIYFGEGSWLTVV.

Only a few counts were recorded for this clonotype. The chain carries TRBV7-3 and TRBJ2-7, with D possibly being TRBD1 or TRBD2 (5 bases each). Germline CDR1 is SGHTA and CDR2 is FQGTGA. Trimming stripped 5 bases from V and 10 bases from J, with 18 bases between. This CDR3 region has 13 residues. CDR3 protein: CASSQTPGTLQYF. As DNA, the CDR3 is TGTGCCAGCAGCCAGACACCAGGGACCCTACAGTACTTC. The variable domain in full, with the rest retrieved from reference TRBV7-3 and TRBJ2-7, is GAGVSQTPSNKVTEKGKYVELRCDPISGHTALYWYRQSLGQGPEFLIYFQGTGAADDSGLPNDRFFAVRPEGSVSTLKIQRTERGDSAVYLCASSQTPGTLQYFGPGTRLTVT.

This chain uses TRBV28 with TRBJ1-1, with 9 bases matching TRBD1. Germline-derived CDR1 and CDR2 are MDHEN and SYDVKM. The trim removed 6 bases at V and 5 bases at J, leaving 4 bases unmatched. This CDR3 region has 13 residues. The CDR3 is CASRSGTGTEAFF. The DNA of the CDR3 is TGTGCCAGCAGGTCCGGGACAGGGACTGAAGCTTTCTTT.

This clonotype was seen repeatedly, ten times or more. The chain links TRBV6-2 or TRBV6-3 to TRBJ2-2, with 7 nucleotides matching TRBD1. With V trimmed by 2 bases and J by 1 base, 4 bases remained unmatched. The CDR3 loop spans 16 amino acids. The germline V gene encodes CDR1 MNHEY and CDR2 SVGEGT. The CDR3 is CASSYTRGWNTGELFF. CDR3 nucleotides: TGTGCCAGCAGTTACACCAGGGGGTGGAACACCGGGGAGCTGTTTTTT.